What follows are 9 T cell receptor beta chains derived from one specimen sequenced in a study of human T cells and chemical hapten exposure. The sample's time point: pre-sensitization, week 0. Treatment in this sample: therapeutic diphenylcyclopropenone sensitization with weekly scalp DPC. TCRdb fed the RACE reads into MiXCR, producing one record per CDR3 protein. The sample carries about 42,000 distinct CDR3 sequences, 9.5% to 15% recorded once. Sequenced material: whole blood, taken in connection with sensitization to the hapten diphenylcyclopropenone (DPC). The receptors stem from a woman aged 30 to 39 with alopecia areata. Some clones in this sample may be carry-over from other donors' samples.

This clonotype was detected ten times or more. The chain recombines TRBV2 with TRBJ2-3; D is unresolved. The V end was cut by 6 bases, the J end by 4 bases, with 17 bases between. Per the germline V gene, CDR1 is SNHLY and CDR2 is FYNNEI. There are 15 residues in the CDR3. CDR3 region: CASSLYRGSADTQYF. DNA of the CDR3: TGTGCCAGCAGCCTTTATAGAGGAAGTGCAGATACGCAGTATTTT.

In its sample, this clonotype was seen a few times. V gene TRBV29-1 combines with J gene TRBJ2-2; D might be TRBD2 (6 bases). Germline V lookup: CDR1 SQVTM, CDR2 ANQGSEA. This CDR3 contains 13 residues. V was clipped by 7 bases and J by 7 bases, with 16 bases between them. The CDR3 sequence is CSGARESDGELFF. CDR3 DNA: TGCAGCGGTGCCCGGGAGTCGGACGGGGAGCTGTTTTTT.

The chain carries TRBV4-3 and TRBJ2-7, with 8 bases matching TRBD2. V lost 1 base, J lost 4 bases, and 9 bases stayed unmatched. The V gene's germline CDR1 is LGHNA and CDR2 YSLEER. CDR3 length equals 16 residues. The CDR3: CASSQASGTSFYEQYF. In DNA, the CDR3 is TGCGCCAGCAGCCAAGCCTCCGGGACTAGTTTTTACGAGCAGTACTTC.

This clonotype was counted a few times. The CDR3 is CSVEGLRQGEQFF. CDR3 coding DNA: TGCAGCGTGGAGGGACTCCGGCAAGGAGAGCAGTTCTTC. V usage is TRBV29-1 and J usage is TRBJ2-1; tentative D call: TRBD2 (6 bases). V gave up 6 bases and J gave up 10 bases, with 19 bases separating them. The CDR3 loop spans 13 amino acids. The germline V gene encodes CDR1 SQVTM and CDR2 ANQGSEA.

This clonotype came up many times. V and J are TRBV9 and TRBJ2-1; D is perhaps TRBD2 (5 bases). The CDR3 covers 15 residues. Germline-derived CDR1 and CDR2 are SGDLS and YYNGEE. V lost 0 bases and J lost 8, with 15 bases in between. CDR3 amino acids: CASSVGLAGVDEQFF. CDR3 DNA: TGTGCCAGCAGCGTAGGCCTAGCCGGGGTCGATGAGCAGTTCTTC.

A remark on this clonotype: A junction end diverges from the germline sequence, so it may reflect a read error. The V and J genes are TRBV18 and TRBJ2-7, with unresolved D. This CDR3 is 13 amino acids long. CDR1 is KGHSH and CDR2 is LQKENI in the germline V gene. In DNA, the CDR3 is TGTGTCAGCTCACCACCTGGCGACTACGAGCAGTACTTC. It translates to CVSSPPGDYEQYF.

Many counts were recorded for this clonotype. The chain links TRBV7-9 to TRBJ2-7; 7 nucleotides match TRBD2. With 5 bases clipped from V and 2 bases from J, the junction kept 9 bases outside the gene matches. Germline V gene lookup returns CDR1 SEHNR and CDR2 FQNEAQ (reference sequence). The CDR3 has 15 amino acids. The CDR3 sequence is CASSPRAGAAYEQYF. Written as DNA, the CDR3 is TGTGCCAGCAGCCCACGGGCGGGAGCTGCCTACGAGCAGTACTTC.

This clonotype turned up a few times. The rearrangement joins TRBV12-3 or TRBV12-4 to TRBJ2-3; no clear D gene. Trimming cost V 6 bases and J 6 bases, with 10 bases left between them. The CDR3 is 12 amino acids. DNA for the CDR3: TGTGCCAGCAGCCCGGTCGCGGATACGCAGTATTTT. Encoded protein: CASSPVADTQYF.

This clonotype was observed many times. The chain combines TRBV13 with TRBJ2-7, with D perhaps TRBD2 (6 bases). This CDR3 is 14 amino acids long. CDR1 PRHDT and CDR2 FYEKMQ come from the germline V gene (reference sequence). The V end was cut by 6 bases, the J end by 0 bases, with 12 bases between. CDR3 sequence (DNA): TGTGCCAGCAGTTACGCGGGGAGCTCCTACGAGCAGTACTTC. This gives the protein CASSYAGSSYEQYF. Together with reference TRBV13 and TRBJ2-7, the CDR3 gives the full variable domain: AAGVIQSPRHLIKEKRETATLKCYPIPRHDTVYWYQQGPGQDPQFLISFYEKMQSDKGSIPDRFSAQQFSDYHSELNMSSLELGDSALYFCASSYAGSSYEQYFGPGTRLTVT.